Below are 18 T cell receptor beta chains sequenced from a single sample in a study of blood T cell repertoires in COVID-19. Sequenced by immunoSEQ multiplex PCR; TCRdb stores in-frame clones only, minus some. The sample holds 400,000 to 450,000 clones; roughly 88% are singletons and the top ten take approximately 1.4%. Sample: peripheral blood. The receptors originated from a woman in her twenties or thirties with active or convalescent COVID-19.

The CDR3 reads CASMQTGIYQPQHF. DNA of the CDR3: TGTGCCAGTATGCAAACAGGGATCTATCAGCCCCAGCATTTT. The rearrangement links TRBV19 to TRBJ1-5; D may be TRBD1 (6 bases). The germline V and J ends were trimmed by 7 bases and 5 bases, with 15 bases remaining between them. The CDR3 has 14 residues. Germline V gene data show CDR1 as LNHDA and CDR2 as SQIVND (reference sequence).

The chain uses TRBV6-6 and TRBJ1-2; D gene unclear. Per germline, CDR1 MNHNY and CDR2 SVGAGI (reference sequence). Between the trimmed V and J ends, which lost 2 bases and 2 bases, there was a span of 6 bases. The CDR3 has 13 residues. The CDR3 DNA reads TGTGCCAGCAGTTACGGGCCCAACTATGGCTACACCTTC. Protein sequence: CASSYGPNYGYTF.

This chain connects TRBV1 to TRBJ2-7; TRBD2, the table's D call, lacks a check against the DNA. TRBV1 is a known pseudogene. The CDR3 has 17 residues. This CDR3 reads CTSTSREPGLCSYEQYF. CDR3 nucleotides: TGCACCAGCACCTCAAGGGAGCCCGGGCTCTGCTCCTACGAGCAGTACTTC.

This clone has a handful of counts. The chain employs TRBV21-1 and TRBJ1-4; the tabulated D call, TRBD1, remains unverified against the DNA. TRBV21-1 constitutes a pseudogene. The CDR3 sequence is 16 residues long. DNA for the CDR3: TGTGCCAGCAGCGAACACGACGGCCAGGGGCAGGAAAAACTGTTTTTT. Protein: CASSEHDGQGQEKLFF.

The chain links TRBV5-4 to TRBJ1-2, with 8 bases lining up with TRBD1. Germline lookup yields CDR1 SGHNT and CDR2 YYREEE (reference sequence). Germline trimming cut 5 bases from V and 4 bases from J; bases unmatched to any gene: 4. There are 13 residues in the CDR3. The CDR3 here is CASRRTGGYGYTF. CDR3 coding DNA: TGTGCCAGCAGACGTACAGGGGGCTATGGCTACACCTTC.

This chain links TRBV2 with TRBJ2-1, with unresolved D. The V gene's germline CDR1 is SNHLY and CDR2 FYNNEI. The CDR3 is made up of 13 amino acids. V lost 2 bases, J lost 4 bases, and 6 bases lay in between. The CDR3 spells CASSERVYNEQFF. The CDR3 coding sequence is TGTGCCAGCAGTGAACGGGTTTACAATGAGCAGTTCTTC. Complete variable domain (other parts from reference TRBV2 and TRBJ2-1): EPEVTQTPSHQVTQMGQEVILRCVPISNHLYFYWYRQILGQKVEFLVSFYNNEISEKSEIFDDQFSVERPDGSNFTLKIRSTKLEDSAMYFCASSERVYNEQFFGPGTRLTVL.

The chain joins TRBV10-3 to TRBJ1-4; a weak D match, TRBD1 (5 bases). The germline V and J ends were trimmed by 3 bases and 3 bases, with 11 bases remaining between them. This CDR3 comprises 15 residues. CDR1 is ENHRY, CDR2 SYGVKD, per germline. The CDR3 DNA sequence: TGTGCCATCAGTGAAGGGCCGGGGGCTAATGAAAAACTGTTTTTT. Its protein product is CAISEGPGANEKLFF.

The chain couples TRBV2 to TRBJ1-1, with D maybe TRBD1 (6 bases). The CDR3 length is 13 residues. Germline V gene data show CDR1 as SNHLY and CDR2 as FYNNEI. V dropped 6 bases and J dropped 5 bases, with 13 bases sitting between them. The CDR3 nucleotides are TGTGCCAGCAGGGATTCAGACAGGACTGAAGCTTTCTTT. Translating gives CASRDSDRTEAFF.

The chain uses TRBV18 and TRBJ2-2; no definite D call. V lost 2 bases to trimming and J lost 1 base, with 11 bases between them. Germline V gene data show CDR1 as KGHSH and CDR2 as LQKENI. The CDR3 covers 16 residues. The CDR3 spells CASSPFPSENTGELFF. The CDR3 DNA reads TGTGCCAGCTCACCATTTCCCTCAGAGAACACCGGGGAGCTGTTTTTT.

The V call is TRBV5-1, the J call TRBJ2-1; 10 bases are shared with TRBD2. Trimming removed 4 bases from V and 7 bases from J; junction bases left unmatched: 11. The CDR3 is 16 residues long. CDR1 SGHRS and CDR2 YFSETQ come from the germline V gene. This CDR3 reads CASSLTSGDAVNEQFF. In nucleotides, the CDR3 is TGCGCCAGCAGCCTTACTAGCGGGGACGCTGTTAATGAGCAGTTCTTC. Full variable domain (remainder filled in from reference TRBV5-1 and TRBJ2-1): KAGVTQTPRYLIKTRGQQVTLSCSPISGHRSVSWYQQTPGQGLQFLFEYFSETQRNKGNFPGRFSGRQFSNSRSEMNVSTLELGDSALYLCASSLTSGDAVNEQFFGPGTRLTVL.

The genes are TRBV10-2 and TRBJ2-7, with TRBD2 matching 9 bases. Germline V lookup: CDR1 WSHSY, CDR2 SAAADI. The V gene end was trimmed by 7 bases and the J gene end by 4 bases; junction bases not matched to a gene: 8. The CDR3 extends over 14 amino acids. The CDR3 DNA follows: TGCGCCAGCACCCTGGGGACTAGCTATTACGAGCAGTACTTC. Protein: CASTLGTSYYEQYF.

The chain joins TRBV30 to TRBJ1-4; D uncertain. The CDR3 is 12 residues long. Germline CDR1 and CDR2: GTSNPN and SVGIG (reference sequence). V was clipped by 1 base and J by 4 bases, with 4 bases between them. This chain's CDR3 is CAWSDRNEKLFF. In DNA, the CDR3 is TGTGCCTGGAGTGATCGTAATGAAAAACTGTTTTTT.

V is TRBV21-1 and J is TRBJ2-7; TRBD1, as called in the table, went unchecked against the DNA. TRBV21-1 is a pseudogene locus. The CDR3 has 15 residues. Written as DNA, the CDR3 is TGTGCCAGCAGCGGTGGACAAACAACCTTATACGAGCAGTACTTC. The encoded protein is CASSGGQTTLYEQYF.

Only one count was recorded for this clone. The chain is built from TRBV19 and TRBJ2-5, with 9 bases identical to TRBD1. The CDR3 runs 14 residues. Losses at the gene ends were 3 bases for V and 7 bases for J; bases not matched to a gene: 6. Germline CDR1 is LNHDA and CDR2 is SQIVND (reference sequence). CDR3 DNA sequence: TGTGCCAGTAGTATGGGACAGGGAGAGTGGACCCAGTACTTC. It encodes CASSMGQGEWTQYF.

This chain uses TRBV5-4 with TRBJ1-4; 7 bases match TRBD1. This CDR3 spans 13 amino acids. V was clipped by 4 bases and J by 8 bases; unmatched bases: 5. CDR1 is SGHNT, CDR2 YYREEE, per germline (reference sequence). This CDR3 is CASSGTDREKLFF. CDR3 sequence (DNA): TGTGCCAGCAGCGGGACGGACAGGGAAAAACTGTTTTTT.

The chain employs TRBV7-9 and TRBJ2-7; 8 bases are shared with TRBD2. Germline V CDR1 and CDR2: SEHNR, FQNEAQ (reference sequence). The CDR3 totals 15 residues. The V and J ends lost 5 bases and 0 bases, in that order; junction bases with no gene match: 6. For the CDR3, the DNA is TGTGCCAGCAGCATTAGCGGGACCGGCTCCTACGAGCAGTACTTC. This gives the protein CASSISGTGSYEQYF. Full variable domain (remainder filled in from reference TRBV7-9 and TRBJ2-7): DTGVSQNPRHKITKRGQNVTFRCDPISEHNRLYWYRQTLGQGPEFLTYFQNEAQLEKSRLLSDRFSAERPKGSFSTLEIQRTEQGDSAMYLCASSISGTGSYEQYFGPGTRLTVT.

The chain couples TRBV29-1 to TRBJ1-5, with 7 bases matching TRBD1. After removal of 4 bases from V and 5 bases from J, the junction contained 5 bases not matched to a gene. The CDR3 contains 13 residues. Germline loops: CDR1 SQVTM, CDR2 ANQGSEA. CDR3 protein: CSVGQGEYQPQHF. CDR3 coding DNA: TGCAGCGTTGGCCAGGGGGAATATCAGCCCCAGCATTTT.

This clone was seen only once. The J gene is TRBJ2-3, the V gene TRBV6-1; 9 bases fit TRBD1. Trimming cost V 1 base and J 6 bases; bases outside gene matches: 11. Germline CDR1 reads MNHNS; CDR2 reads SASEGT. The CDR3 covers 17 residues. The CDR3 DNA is TGTGCCAGCAGTGAAGACCCGACAGGGGGTTTTTATGATACGCAGTATTTT. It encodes CASSEDPTGGFYDTQYF.